This T cell receptor beta chain was identified in a study of cytomegalovirus exposure and HLA in healthy donors. Primers included in the PCR were 60 Vbeta and 13 Jbeta primers. Clones were read by immunoSEQ multiplex PCR, and TCRdb kept only the in-frame ones, dropping some. The sample lists 150,000 to 200,000 clones, approximately 80% occurring once. With respect to this clone: Its specificity is not known.

Study-level results: As a later analysis revealed, most CMV-associated TCR beta chains appeared HLA-restricted. The study put 150 to 200 TCR beta chains on its list as cytomegalovirus-associated. Only CMV serostatus was available as immune exposure information. According to reports, the classifier identified cytomegalovirus status with high specificity and sensitivity.

This clonotype was sampled from a woman in her thirties or forties in good health and CMV-seropositive. Sequenced material: PBMCs.

The CDR3 loop is CAWSAFSYEQYF. DNA of the CDR3: TGTGCCTGGAGTGCCTTCTCCTACGAGCAGTACTTC. The chain recombines TRBV30 with TRBJ2-7; D call uncertain. Germline V CDR1 and CDR2: GTSNPN, SVGIG (reference sequence). V lost 1 base, J lost 0 bases, and 4 bases lay in between. This CDR3 region has 12 residues.